There are many counts of the clone carrying this TCR beta chain. The CDR3 runs 14 residues. CDR1 and CDR2 from the germline V gene are SGHTA and FQGNSA. V lost 5 bases and J 6 bases, leaving 15 bases between the germline ends. The data stem from a study of T cells in Graves' hyperthyroidism and ophthalmopathy. Amplification of TCR beta CDR3 regions used RNA as the template. First-round RT-PCR targeting the TCR CDR3 was performed with the HTBI primer set. TCRdb re-called the multiplex PCR reads through MiXCR, storing one row per CDR3 protein. The sample yields about 620,000 distinct CDR3 sequences, around 15% seen once.

The clonotype was recovered from a woman in her twenties or thirties with Graves' hyperthyroidism. Sequenced input: blood. This chain joins TRBV7-2 and TRBJ2-3; D may be TRBD2 (5 bases). The CDR3 here is CASSHWTPRDTQYF. For the CDR3, the DNA is TGTGCCAGCAGCCACTGGACTCCCAGGGATACGCAGTATTTT.